This TCR beta chain was documented in a study of blood T cell repertoires in COVID-19. In the study overall: Acute and convalescent COVID-19 specimens originated in the United States, Italy and Spain.

As processed by the authors: It was from reference gene primer amplification that nucleated cell counts were estimated. Clones were sequenced by immunoSEQ multiplex PCR, and TCRdb holds only the in-frame ones, with some missing. V and J calls and clone size follow that table, whereas D and trimming were derived from the DNA. Of under 200,000 clones in the sample, about 80% were seen once. This clone was seen just once. The germline V and J ends were trimmed by 4 bases and 3 bases, with 9 bases remaining between them. This CDR3 spans 13 amino acids. The V gene's germline CDR1 is SGHRS and CDR2 YFSETQ. Across about 22 US areas, participants ranged in age from roughly 18 to 95 years. Cohorts were determined from participant-reported clinical history.

The receptor was isolated from an older woman who had recovered from COVID-19. Sequenced input: PBMCs or T cells enriched from blood (not recorded which). The chain joins TRBV5-1 to TRBJ2-3, with D maybe TRBD2 (5 bases). Written as DNA, the CDR3 is TGCGCCAGCAGCGTTTCGGGGACAGATACGCAGTATTTT. Its translation is CASSVSGTDTQYF.